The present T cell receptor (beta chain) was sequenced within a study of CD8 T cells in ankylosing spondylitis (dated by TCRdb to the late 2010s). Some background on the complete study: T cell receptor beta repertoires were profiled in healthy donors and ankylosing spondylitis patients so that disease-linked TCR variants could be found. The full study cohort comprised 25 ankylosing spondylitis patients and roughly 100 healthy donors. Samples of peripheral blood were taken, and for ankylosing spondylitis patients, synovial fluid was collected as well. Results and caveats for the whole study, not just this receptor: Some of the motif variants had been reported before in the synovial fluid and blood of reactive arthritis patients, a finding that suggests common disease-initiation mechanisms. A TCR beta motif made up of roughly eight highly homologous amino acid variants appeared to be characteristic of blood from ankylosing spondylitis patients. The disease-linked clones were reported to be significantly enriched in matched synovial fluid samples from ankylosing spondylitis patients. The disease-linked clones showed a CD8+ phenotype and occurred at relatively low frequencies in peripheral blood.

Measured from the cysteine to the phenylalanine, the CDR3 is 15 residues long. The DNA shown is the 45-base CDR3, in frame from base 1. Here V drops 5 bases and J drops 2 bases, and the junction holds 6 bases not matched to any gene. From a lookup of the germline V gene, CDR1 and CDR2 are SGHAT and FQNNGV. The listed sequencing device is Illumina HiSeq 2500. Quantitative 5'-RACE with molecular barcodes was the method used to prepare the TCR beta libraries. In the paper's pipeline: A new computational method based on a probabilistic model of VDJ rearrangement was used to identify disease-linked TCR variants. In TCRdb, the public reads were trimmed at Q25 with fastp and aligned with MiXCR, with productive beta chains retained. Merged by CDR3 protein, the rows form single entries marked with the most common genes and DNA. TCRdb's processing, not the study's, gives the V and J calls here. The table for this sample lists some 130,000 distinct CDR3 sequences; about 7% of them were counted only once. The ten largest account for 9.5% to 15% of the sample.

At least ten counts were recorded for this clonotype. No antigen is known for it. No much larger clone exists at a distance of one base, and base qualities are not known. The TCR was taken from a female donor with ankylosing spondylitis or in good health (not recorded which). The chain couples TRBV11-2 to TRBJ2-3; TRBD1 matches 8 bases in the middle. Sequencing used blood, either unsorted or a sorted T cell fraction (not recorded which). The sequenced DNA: TGTGCCAGCAGCCCCGGACAGGGTTTCACAGATACGCAGTATTTT. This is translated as CASSPGQGFTDTQYF.